This T cell receptor beta chain was retrieved from a study of blood T cell repertoires in COVID-19. Study-wide background: COVID-19 samples, acute and convalescent, were from the United States, Italy and Spain. From T cells, B-cell-depleted T cells, or PBMCs came the material, which was cDNA or gDNA.

Trimming took off 4 bases at V and 5 bases at J, with 6 bases between the two ends. The germline V gene encodes CDR1 SNHLY and CDR2 FYNNEI. This CDR3 contains 12 residues. This clone is labeled large. Authors' processing steps: Nucleated cell counts were estimated from reference gene primer amplification. Using immunoSEQ multiplex PCR, the repertoire was profiled, and TCRdb retains in-frame clones only, with some absent. That table furnishes V, J and clone size, whereas the DNA furnished D and trimming. The table records 10,000 to 15,000 clones, approximately 82% of them present only once. Sequenced sample: peripheral blood. This clonotype was sampled from a human donor in a cohort sampled during active COVID-19. This chain links TRBV2 with TRBJ1-5; no clear D. The CDR3 sequence: CASSGNYQPQHF. As DNA, the CDR3 is TGTGCCAGCAGTGGTAACTATCAGCCCCAGCATTTT.